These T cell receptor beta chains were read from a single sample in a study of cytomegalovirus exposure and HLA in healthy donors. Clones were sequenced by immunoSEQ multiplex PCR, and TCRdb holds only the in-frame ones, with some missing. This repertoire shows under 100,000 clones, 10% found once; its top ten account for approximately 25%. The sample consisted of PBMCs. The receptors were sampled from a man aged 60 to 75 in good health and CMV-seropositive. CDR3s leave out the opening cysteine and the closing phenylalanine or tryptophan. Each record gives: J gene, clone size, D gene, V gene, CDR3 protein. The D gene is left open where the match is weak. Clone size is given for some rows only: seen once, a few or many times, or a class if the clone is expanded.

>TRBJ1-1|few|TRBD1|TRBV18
ASSRAGGMNTEAF
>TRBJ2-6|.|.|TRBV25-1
ASRQDWPGANVLT
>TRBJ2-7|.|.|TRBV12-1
ASSSATKTGQSRDERYEQY
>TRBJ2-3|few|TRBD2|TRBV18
ASSPGTSGNADTQY
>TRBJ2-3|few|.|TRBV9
ASSPTAASFSTDTQY
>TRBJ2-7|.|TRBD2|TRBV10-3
AISAASGTGEQY
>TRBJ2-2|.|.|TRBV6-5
ASTSGHEWTGELF
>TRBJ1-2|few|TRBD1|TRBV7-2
ASSSGQGASYGYT
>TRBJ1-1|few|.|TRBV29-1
RAGLASEAF
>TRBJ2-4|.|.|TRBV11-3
ASSLGGGRQY
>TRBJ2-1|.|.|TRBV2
ASRGEGGGDGNEQF
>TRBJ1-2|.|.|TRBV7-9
ASSLGGAGYGYT
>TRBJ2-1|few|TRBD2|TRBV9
ASSPTPGLAGGPLI
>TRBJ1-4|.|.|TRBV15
ATSRDLRTNEKLF
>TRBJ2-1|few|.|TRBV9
ASSLLDNEQF
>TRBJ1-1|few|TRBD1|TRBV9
ASSAGQANTEAF
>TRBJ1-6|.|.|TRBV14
ASSPLTGLSPLH
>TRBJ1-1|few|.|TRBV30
AWSRQVNTEAF
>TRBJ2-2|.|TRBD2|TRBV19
ASSKGLAGGYTGELF
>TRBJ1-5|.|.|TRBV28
ASSPRVWTSNQPQH
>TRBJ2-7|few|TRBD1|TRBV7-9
ASSLSGTGANEQY
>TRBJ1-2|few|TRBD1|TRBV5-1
ASSSSGQGMGGYT
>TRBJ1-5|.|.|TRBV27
ASSLTGYSNQPQH
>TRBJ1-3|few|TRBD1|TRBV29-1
SVETGQGGNTIY
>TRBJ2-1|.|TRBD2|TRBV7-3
ASSLGSSGYNEQF
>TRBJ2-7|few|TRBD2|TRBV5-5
ASSGERGVYEQY
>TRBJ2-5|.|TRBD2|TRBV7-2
ASSLGTSGGTVQETQY
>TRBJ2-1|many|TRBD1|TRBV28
ASSSGTGILEQF
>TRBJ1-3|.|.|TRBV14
ASTGSGNTIY
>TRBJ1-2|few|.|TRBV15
ATSSRRMDNYGYT
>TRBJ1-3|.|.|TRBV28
ASSLGGYSSGNTIY